These 10 T cell receptor beta chains share one sample of origin, sequenced in a study of identifying expanded T cells in peripheral blood. Generated by immunoSEQ multiplex PCR, the TCRdb table keeps only in-frame clones and is missing some. Here the sample spans 55,000 to 75,000 clones, more than 70% being singletons. Sequenced sample: blood. The receptors here all came from a person aged 18 to 70 in good health.

The chain carries TRBV5-4 and TRBJ1-1; D might be TRBD1 (5 bases). V shed 3 bases and J shed 3 bases, with 18 bases lying between them. The CDR3 spans 16 residues. Germline loops: CDR1 SGHNT, CDR2 YYREEE (reference sequence). The CDR3 loop is CASSSRSGPTDTEAFF. The CDR3 DNA is TGTGCCAGCAGCTCAAGATCGGGACCGACGGACACTGAAGCTTTCTTT.

The CDR3 spells CASSVAGMNTEAFF. Written as DNA, the CDR3 is TGTGCCAGCAGCGTAGCAGGGATGAACACTGAAGCTTTCTTT. The chain uses TRBV9 and TRBJ1-1; weak D call: TRBD1 (5 bases). CDR1 is SGDLS, CDR2 YYNGEE, per germline. This CDR3 has 14 residues. Trimming removed 0 bases from V and 0 bases from J, with 6 bases in between.

The chain is built from TRBV4-3 and TRBJ2-1; D call uncertain. V gave up 0 bases and J gave up 2 bases, with 8 bases separating them. Germline V gene data show CDR1 as LGHNA and CDR2 as YSLEER. The CDR3 contains 15 residues. CDR3 loop: CASSQDSTAYNEQFF. DNA for the CDR3: TGCGCCAGCAGCCAAGATAGCACGGCCTACAATGAGCAGTTCTTC.

This chain uses TRBV27 with TRBJ2-7, with D perhaps matching TRBD1 or TRBD2 (6 bases each). V was shortened by 5 bases and J by 2 bases, with 16 bases between the two germline ends. The CDR3 contains 15 residues. Germline values: CDR1 MNHEY, CDR2 SMNVEV (reference sequence). As DNA, the CDR3 is TGTGCCAGCAGTCCCCGTGGAGGGGGGACCTACGAGCAGTACTTC. It is translated as CASSPRGGGTYEQYF.

The chain has TRBV7-3 and TRBJ1-1; 12 bases map to TRBD1. Germline trimming cut 1 base from V and 1 base from J; bases unmatched to any gene: 7. CDR1 and CDR2 from the germline V gene are SGHTA and FQGTGA. The CDR3 totals 18 residues. The CDR3 protein is CASSLRPGTGGWNTEAFF. The CDR3 DNA is TGTGCCAGCAGCTTAAGGCCTGGGACAGGGGGCTGGAACACTGAAGCTTTCTTT.

This chain joins TRBV5-1 and TRBJ2-5, with a tentative D call TRBD1 (5 bases). The length of the CDR3 is 15 residues. Germline CDR1 is SGHRS and CDR2 is YFSETQ. V lost 0 bases and J lost 1, with 10 bases in between. The CDR3 spells CASSLGDDSQETQYF. The CDR3 DNA is TGCGCCAGCAGCTTGGGAGACGACAGCCAAGAGACCCAGTACTTC.

The chain is built from TRBV4-1 and TRBJ2-5, with D possibly matching TRBD2 (5 bases). The germline V and J ends were trimmed by 3 bases and 4 bases, with 12 bases remaining between them. The length of the CDR3 is 14 residues. From germline, CDR1 is MGHRA and CDR2 YSYEKL. CDR3 coding DNA: TGCGCCAGCAGCCACAGAGACCGGGGAGAGACCCAGTACTTC. This codes for CASSHRDRGETQYF.

The chain uses TRBV30 and TRBJ2-2, with D perhaps matching TRBD1 (5 bases). V lost 3 bases and J 2 bases, leaving 16 bases between the germline ends. The germline V gene encodes CDR1 GTSNPN and CDR2 SVGIG (reference sequence). This CDR3 is 16 amino acids long. The DNA for the CDR3 is TGTGCCTGGAGGCTAAGAACCAGGGCCAACACCGGGGAGCTGTTTTTT. Protein: CAWRLRTRANTGELFF.

V gene TRBV16 combines with J gene TRBJ1-5; D perhaps matches TRBD1 (5 bases). Trimming shortened V by 3 bases and J by 4 bases, and 13 bases separated the two germline ends. The CDR3 consists of 15 residues. CDR1 is KGHSY, CDR2 FQNENV, per germline. The CDR3 DNA reads TGTGCCAGCAGCCAGGGGAGAGGGGAGAATCAGCCCCAGCATTTT. Protein sequence: CASSQGRGENQPQHF.

The chain recombines TRBV7-9 with TRBJ1-1; a weak D match, TRBD1 (5 bases). Germline-derived CDR1 and CDR2 are SEHNR and FQNEAQ (reference sequence). The CDR3 runs 15 residues. Trimming shortened V by 2 bases and J by 0 bases, and 10 bases separated the two germline ends. The DNA of the CDR3 is TGTGCCAGCAGCTTATGGGGGAGGGTGAACACTGAAGCTTTCTTT. Its protein product is CASSLWGRVNTEAFF.